This TCR beta chain was recorded in a study of blood T cell repertoires in COVID-19. Overall study context: From T cells, B-cell-depleted T cells, or PBMCs came the material, which was cDNA or gDNA.

Profiling relied on immunoSEQ multiplex PCR, and the TCRdb table lists in-frame clones only, not all of them. The table has about 90,000 clones, around 92% seen once. What was sequenced was peripheral blood. The sequence was collected from a woman in her sixties with active COVID-19.

The CDR3 protein is CATSDLTGTPIQETQYF. CDR3 DNA: TGTGCCACCAGTGATTTGACCGGGACACCCATACAAGAGACCCAGTACTTC. The chain combines TRBV24-1 with TRBJ2-5; D may be TRBD1 (6 bases). CDR1 KGHDR and CDR2 SFDVKD come from the germline V gene. V was cut by 0 bases and J by 2 bases, with 15 bases left in between. The CDR3 runs to 17 residues.